The 2 T cell receptor beta chains presented below share a single source sample, sequenced in a study of cytomegalovirus exposure and HLA in healthy donors. PCR primers comprised 60 Vbeta and 13 Jbeta primers. Profiled with immunoSEQ multiplex PCR; TCRdb holds only in-frame clones, not every one. The sample shows about 95,000 clones, under 85% of them seen only once. Sequencing was carried out using PBMCs. The source is a woman in her forties in good health and CMV-seropositive.

A remark on this clone: Germline and junction disagree at one end, which may indicate a read error. Other DNA variants within this sample encode the same CDR3. V usage is TRBV27 and J usage is TRBJ1-4; D may be TRBD1 (5 bases). Germline values: CDR1 MNHEY, CDR2 SMNVEV (reference sequence). The CDR3 runs 15 residues. Here the CDR3 reads CASSPTGSTNEKLFF. CDR3 bases: TGCGCCAGCAGTCCAACAGGATCAACTAATGAAAAACTGTTTTTT.

This sequence joins TRBV18 and TRBJ2-2, with TRBD1 as a possible D gene (6 bases). This CDR3 region has 15 residues. V was clipped by 3 bases and J by 4 bases, with 12 bases between them. In germline, CDR1 is KGHSH, CDR2 LQKENI. The CDR3 sequence: CASSPITGRTGELFF. The CDR3 DNA follows: TGTGCCAGCTCACCCATTACAGGGCGCACCGGGGAGCTGTTTTTT. The whole variable domain, remainder taken from reference TRBV18 and TRBJ2-2, is NAGVMQNPRHLVRRRGQEARLRCSPMKGHSHVYWYRQLPEEGLKFMVYLQKENIIDESGMPKERFSAEFPKEGPSILRIQQVVRGDSAAYFCASSPITGRTGELFFGEGSRLTVL.